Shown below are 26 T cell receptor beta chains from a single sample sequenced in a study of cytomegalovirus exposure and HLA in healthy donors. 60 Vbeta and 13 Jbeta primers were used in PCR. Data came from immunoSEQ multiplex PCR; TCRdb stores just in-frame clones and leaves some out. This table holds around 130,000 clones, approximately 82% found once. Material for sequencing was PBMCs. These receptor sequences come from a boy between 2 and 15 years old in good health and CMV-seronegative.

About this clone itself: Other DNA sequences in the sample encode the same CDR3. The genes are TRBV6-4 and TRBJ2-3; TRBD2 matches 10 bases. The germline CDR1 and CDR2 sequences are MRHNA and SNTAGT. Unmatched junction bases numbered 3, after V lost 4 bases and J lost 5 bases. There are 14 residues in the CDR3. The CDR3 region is CASSALAGGDTQYF. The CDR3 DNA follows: TGTGCCAGCAGTGCCTTAGCGGGGGGAGATACGCAGTATTTT.

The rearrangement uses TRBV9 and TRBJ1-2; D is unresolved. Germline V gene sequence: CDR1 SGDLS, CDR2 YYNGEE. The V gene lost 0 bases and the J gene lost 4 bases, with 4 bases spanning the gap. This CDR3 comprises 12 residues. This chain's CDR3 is CASSVGVYGYTF. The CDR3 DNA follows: TGTGCCAGCAGCGTAGGAGTCTATGGCTACACCTTC.

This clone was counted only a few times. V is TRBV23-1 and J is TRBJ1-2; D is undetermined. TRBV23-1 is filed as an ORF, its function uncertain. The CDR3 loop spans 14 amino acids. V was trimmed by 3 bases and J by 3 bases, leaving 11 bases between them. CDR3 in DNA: TGCGCCAGCAGTCAGGGCCGTTCGGACTATGGCTACACCTTC. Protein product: CASSQGRSDYGYTF.

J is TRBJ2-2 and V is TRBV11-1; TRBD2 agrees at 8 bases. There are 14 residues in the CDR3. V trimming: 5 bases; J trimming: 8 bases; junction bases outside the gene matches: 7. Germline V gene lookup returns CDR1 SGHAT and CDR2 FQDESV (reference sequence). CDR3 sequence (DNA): TGTGCCAGCAGCCCCGGGGGGGTCCGAGGGGAGCTGTTTTTT. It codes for CASSPGGVRGELFF.

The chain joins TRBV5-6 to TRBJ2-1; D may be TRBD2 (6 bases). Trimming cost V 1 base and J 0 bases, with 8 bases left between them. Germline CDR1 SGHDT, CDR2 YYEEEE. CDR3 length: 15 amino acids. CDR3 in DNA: TGTGCCAGCAGCTTGATGGGACTCTCCTACAATGAGCAGTTCTTC. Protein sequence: CASSLMGLSYNEQFF.

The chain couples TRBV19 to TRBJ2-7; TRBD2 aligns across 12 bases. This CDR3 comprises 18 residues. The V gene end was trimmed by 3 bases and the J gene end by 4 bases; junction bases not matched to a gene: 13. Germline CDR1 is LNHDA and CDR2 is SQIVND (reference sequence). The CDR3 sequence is CASSMASGGAFWAYEQYF. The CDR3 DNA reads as TGTGCCAGTAGTATGGCTAGCGGGGGGGCCTTTTGGGCGTACGAGCAGTACTTC.

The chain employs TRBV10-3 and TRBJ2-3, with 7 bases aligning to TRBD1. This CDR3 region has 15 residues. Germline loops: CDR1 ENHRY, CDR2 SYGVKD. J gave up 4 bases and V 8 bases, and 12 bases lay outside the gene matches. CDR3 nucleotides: TGTGCCATCTCCTCTGGACAGGACGTTTCAGATACGCAGTATTTT. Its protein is CAISSGQDVSDTQYF.

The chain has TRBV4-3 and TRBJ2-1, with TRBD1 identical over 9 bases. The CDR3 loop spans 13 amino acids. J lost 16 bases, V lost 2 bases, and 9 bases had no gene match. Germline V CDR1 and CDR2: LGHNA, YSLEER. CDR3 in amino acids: CASSQLGGQGEFF. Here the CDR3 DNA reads TGCGCCAGCAGCCAACTGGGGGGACAGGGAGAATTCTTC.

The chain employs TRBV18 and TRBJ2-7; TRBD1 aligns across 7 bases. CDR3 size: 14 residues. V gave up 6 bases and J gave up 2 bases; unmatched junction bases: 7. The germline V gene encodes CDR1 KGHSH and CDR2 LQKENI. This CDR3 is CASSPAGTAYEQYF. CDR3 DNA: TGTGCCAGCTCCCCTGCCGGGACAGCCTACGAGCAGTACTTC.

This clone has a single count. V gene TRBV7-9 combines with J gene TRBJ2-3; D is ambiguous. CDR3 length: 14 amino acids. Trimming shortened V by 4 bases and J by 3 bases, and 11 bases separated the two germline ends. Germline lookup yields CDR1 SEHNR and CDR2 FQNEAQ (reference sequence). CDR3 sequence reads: CASSYMFRTDTQYF. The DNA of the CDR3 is TGTGCCAGCAGCTACATGTTCCGAACAGATACGCAGTATTTT.

The CDR3 bases are TGTGCCAGCAGGCAGACAGGGGGTAACACCGGGGAGCTGTTTTTT. Translated, it gives CASRQTGGNTGELFF. V and J are TRBV6-1 and TRBJ2-2; the match to TRBD1 covers 9 bases. The germline CDR1 and CDR2 sequences are MNHNS and SASEGT. The junction had 4 bases not matched to a gene; V was cut back by 6 bases and J by 2 bases. The CDR3 totals 15 residues.

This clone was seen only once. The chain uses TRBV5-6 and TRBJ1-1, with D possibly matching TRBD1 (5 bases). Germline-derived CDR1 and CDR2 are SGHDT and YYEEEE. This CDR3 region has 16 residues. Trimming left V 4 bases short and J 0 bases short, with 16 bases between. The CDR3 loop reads CASSPFPGNMNTEAFF. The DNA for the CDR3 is TGTGCCAGCAGCCCATTCCCAGGGAATATGAACACTGAAGCTTTCTTT.

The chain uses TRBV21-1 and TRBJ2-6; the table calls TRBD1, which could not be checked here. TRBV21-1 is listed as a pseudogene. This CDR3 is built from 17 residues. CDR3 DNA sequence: TGTGCCAGGGGGACAGGGGGGAGAAGCTCTGGGGCCAACGTCCTGACTTTC. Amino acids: CARGTGGRSSGANVLTF.

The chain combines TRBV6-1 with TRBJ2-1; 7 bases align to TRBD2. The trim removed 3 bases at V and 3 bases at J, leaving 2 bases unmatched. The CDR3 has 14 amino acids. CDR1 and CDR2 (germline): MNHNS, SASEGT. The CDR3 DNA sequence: TGTGCCAGCAGTGATGCGGGAGACTACAATGAGCAGTTCTTC. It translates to CASSDAGDYNEQFF.

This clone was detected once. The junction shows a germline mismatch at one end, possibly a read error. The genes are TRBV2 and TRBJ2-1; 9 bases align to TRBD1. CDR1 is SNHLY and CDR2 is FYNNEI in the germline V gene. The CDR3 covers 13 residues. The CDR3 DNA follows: TGTGCCAGCAGTCTATTCGACAGGGGGAACGTCCTCTTC. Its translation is CASSLFDRGNVLF.

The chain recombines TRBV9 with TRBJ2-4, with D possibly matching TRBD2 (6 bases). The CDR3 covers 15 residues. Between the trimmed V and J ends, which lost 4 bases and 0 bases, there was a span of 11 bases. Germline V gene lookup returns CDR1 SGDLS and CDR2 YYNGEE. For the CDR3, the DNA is TGTGCCAGCAGCACTAGCCCGGGAGCCAAAAACATTCAGTACTTC. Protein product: CASSTSPGAKNIQYF.

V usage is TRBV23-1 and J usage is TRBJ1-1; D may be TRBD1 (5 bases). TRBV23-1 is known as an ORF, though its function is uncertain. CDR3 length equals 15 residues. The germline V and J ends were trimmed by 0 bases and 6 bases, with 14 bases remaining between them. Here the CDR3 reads CASSQSAGFRPEAFF. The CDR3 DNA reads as TGCGCCAGCAGTCAATCAGCAGGGTTTAGACCTGAAGCTTTCTTT.

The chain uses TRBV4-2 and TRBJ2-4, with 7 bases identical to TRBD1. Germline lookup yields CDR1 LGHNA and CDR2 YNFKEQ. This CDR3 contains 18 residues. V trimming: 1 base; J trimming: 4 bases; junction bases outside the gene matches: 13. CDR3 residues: CASSQVWATGQEKNIQYF. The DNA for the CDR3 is TGTGCCAGCAGCCAAGTATGGGCCACTGGACAGGAAAAAAACATTCAGTACTTC.

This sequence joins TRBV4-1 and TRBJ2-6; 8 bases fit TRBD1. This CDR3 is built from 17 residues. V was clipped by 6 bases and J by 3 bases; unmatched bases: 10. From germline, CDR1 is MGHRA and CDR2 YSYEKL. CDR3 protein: CASSQDRAFGGANVLTF. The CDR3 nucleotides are TGCGCCAGCAGTCAGGACAGGGCCTTTGGTGGGGCCAACGTCCTGACTTTC.

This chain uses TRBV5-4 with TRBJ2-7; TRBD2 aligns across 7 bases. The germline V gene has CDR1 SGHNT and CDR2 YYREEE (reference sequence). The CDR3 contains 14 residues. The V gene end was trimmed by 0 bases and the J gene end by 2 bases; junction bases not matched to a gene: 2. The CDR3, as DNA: TGTGCCAGCAGCTTGGAACGGGGGGCCTACGAGCAGTACTTC. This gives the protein CASSLERGAYEQYF.

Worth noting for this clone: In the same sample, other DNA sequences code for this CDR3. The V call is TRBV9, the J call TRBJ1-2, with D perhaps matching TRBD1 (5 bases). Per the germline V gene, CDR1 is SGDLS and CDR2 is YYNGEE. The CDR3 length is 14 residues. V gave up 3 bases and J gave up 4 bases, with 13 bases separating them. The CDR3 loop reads CASSATGGSYGYTF. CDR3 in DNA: TGTGCCAGCAGCGCCACGGGGGGTTCCTATGGCTACACCTTC.

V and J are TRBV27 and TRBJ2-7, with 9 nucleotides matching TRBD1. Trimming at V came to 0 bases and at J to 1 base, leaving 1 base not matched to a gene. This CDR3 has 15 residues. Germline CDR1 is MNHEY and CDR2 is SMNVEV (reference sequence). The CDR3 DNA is TGTGCCAGCAGTTTATCCGGGACAGGGTCCTACGAGCAGTACTTC. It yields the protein CASSLSGTGSYEQYF.

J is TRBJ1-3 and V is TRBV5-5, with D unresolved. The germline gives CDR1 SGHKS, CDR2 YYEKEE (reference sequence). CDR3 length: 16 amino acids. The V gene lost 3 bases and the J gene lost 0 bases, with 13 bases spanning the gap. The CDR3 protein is CASSWETISSGNTIYF. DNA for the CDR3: TGTGCCAGCAGCTGGGAGACGATCAGCTCTGGAAACACCATATATTTT.

CDR3 loop: CASSLAEGEQYV. For the CDR3, the DNA is TGTGCCAGCAGCTTAGCTGAGGGGGAGCAGTACGTC. This rearrangement joins TRBV7-9 to TRBJ2-7; the D gene could be TRBD1 or TRBD2 (5 bases each). This CDR3 is built from 12 residues. Germline V gene sequence: CDR1 SEHNR, CDR2 FQNEAQ (reference sequence). Trimming shortened V by 0 bases and J by 7 bases, and 7 bases separated the two germline ends.

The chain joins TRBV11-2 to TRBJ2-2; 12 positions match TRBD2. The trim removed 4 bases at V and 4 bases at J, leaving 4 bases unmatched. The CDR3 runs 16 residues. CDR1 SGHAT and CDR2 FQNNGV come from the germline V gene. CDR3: CASSSLAGGLTGELFF. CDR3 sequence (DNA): TGTGCCAGCAGCTCGCTAGCGGGAGGGCTCACCGGGGAGCTGTTTTTT. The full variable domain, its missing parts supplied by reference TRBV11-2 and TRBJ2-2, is EAGVAQSPRYKIIEKRQSVAFWCNPISGHATLYWYQQILGQGPKLLIQFQNNGVVDDSQLPKDRFSAERLKGVDSTLKIQPAKLEDSAVYLCASSSLAGGLTGELFFGEGSRLTVL.

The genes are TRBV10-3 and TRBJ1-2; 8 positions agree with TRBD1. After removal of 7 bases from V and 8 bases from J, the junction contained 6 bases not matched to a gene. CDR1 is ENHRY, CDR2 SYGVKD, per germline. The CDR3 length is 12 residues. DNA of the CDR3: TGTGCCATCAACCAGGGGGCCTGGGGCTACACCTTC. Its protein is CAINQGAWGYTF.